This T cell receptor (beta chain) originates from a study of tumor-infiltrating lymphocytes in primary liver carcinoma. The CDR3 runs 15 residues. Germline CDR1 is SGHNT and CDR2 is YENEEA. A primer in the constant region served to generate TCR beta cDNA from 450 to 600 ng of total RNA. Three nested multiplex PCR rounds, a slightly modified ARM-PCR, produced the libraries for TCR beta. A C-beta reverse primer was combined with TRBV1-TRBV30 forward primers in the first two PCR rounds, and each round had ten to eleven cycles. TCRdb re-called the multiplex PCR reads with MiXCR, one entry per CDR3 protein. This table has more than 100,000 distinct CDR3 sequences, around two thirds appearing once. The study co-extracted DNA and RNA from roughly 20-30 mg of unsorted bulk tissue. The patients had histopathologically diagnosed primary liver carcinoma, and their disease was treated by surgical resection. Patients showed chronic HBV infection and an absence of prior treatment.

As concerns this clonotype: An end of the junction differs from the germline gene, which may be a read error.

Sequenced: liver tumor tissue from sampling region 1. Subset: tumor region T1, superior pole. This sequence joins TRBV11-3 and TRBJ2-7; 8 positions match TRBD2. The receptor was derived from a woman aged 55-70 years with primary liver carcinoma and hepatitis B virus infection. As DNA, the CDR3 is TGTGTCAGCAGCTTAGGGGTAGCGGGATGTTACGAGCAGTACTTC. Amino acid sequence: CVSSLGVAGCYEQYF.